A selection of T cell receptor beta chains follows, all from one sample in a study of shared T cell receptors in the human thymus. The assay was immunoSEQ multiplex PCR, and TCRdb's table has in-frame clones only and misses some. The data hold 700,000 to 750,000 clones, with approximately 85% observed a single time. These sequences were also reported in another study, on human thymus T cells.

Sequenced material: thymocytes. These receptors were taken from a girl under three years old with a congenital heart defect. CDR3s include the opening cysteine and the closing phenylalanine or tryptophan. Each record gives: J gene, V gene, D gene, clone size, CDR3 DNA, CDR3 protein. A D gene is named only where the DNA matches it firmly. The size field is filled for only some rows; it gives once, few, many or a size class.

J: TRBJ2-1
V: TRBV14
D: TRBD1
size: NA
DNA: TGTGCCAGCAGCCAAGATCTAGGGGGCTTCTACAATGAGCAGTTCTTC
CDR3: CASSQDLGGFYNEQFF

J: TRBJ1-1
V: TRBV7-2
D: TRBD1
size: NA
DNA: TGTGCCAGCAGCCTCAGCCGGGACAGGGGTTATACTGAAGCTTTCTTT
CDR3: CASSLSRDRGYTEAFF

J: TRBJ1-3
V: TRBV6-9
D: NA
size: NA
DNA: TGTGCCAGCAGTTCCACAGGGTTGGGAAACACCATATATTTT
CDR3: CASSSTGLGNTIYF

J: TRBJ1-2
V: TRBV9
D: NA
size: NA
DNA: TGTGCCAGCAGCGTAGCCGTCGGAGCCCGAAACTATGGCTACACCTTC
CDR3: CASSVAVGARNYGYTF

J: TRBJ1-1
V: TRBV4-1
D: TRBD1
size: NA
DNA: TGCGCCAGCAGCCCTTCGACAGGGCCGAACACTGAAGCTTTCTTT
CDR3: CASSPSTGPNTEAFF

J: TRBJ2-5
V: TRBV9
D: TRBD2
size: NA
DNA: TGTGCCAGCAGCGTTTCTCGGGGGGGCATGGAGACCCAGTACTTC
CDR3: CASSVSRGGMETQYF

J: TRBJ1-6
V: TRBV28
D: NA
size: NA
DNA: TGTGCCAGCAGTTACCACAGAGATTATAATTCACCCCTCCACTTT
CDR3: CASSYHRDYNSPLHF

J: TRBJ1-2
V: TRBV10-3
D: NA
size: NA
DNA: TGTGCCACCACCATCCTTTTTGAGGGGGAGAGCTATGGCTACACCTTC
CDR3: CATTILFEGESYGYTF

J: TRBJ2-2
V: TRBV9
D: TRBD1
size: NA
DNA: TGTGCCAGCAGCCCGTCGACAGGGACGCGCGGGGAGCTGTTTTTT
CDR3: CASSPSTGTRGELFF

J: TRBJ1-3
V: TRBV2
D: TRBD1
size: NA
DNA: TGTGCCAGCAACCGACAGGGGGAATCTGCTGGAAACACCATATATTTT
CDR3: CASNRQGESAGNTIYF

J: TRBJ2-7
V: TRBV7-2
D: NA
size: NA
DNA: TGTGCCAGCAGCTTGGCCTTTGGGGCTCAGATAACCACCTACGAGCAGTACTTC
CDR3: CASSLAFGAQITTYEQYF

J: TRBJ2-7
V: TRBV4-2
D: NA
size: NA
DNA: TGTGCCAGCAGCCAAGACAGGTCCGAGCAGTACTTC
CDR3: CASSQDRSEQYF

J: TRBJ2-1
V: TRBV6-1
D: TRBD1
size: NA
DNA: TGTGCCAGCAGTGAATGTGACAGGGGGTTCTTC
CDR3: CASSECDRGFF

J: TRBJ2-7
V: TRBV30
D: NA
size: once
DNA: TGTGCCTGGAGTGTCAGGGGTAAAAACTCCTACGAGCAGTACTTC
CDR3: CAWSVRGKNSYEQYF

J: TRBJ1-2
V: TRBV9
D: NA
size: NA
DNA: TGTGCCAGCAGCGTAGGTGGGGCCCCCATTTTCTATGGCTACACCTTC
CDR3: CASSVGGAPIFYGYTF

J: TRBJ2-4
V: TRBV25-1
D: NA
size: NA
DNA: TGTGCCAGCAGTGAATGGGTCGGGGATGGTGCCAAAAACATTCAGTACTTC
CDR3: CASSEWVGDGAKNIQYF

J: TRBJ1-5
V: TRBV15
D: NA
size: NA
DNA: TGTGCCACCAGCATCACCGGACAGATAAGGGGCAATCAGCCCCAGCATTTT
CDR3: CATSITGQIRGNQPQHF

J: TRBJ2-6
V: TRBV27
D: TRBD1
size: NA
DNA: TGTGCCAGCAGTCCCCACAGCAGGGGGTCTGGGGCCAACGTCCTGACTTTC
CDR3: CASSPHSRGSGANVLTF

J: TRBJ2-7
V: TRBV11-2
D: TRBD1
size: NA
DNA: TGTGCCAGCAGTCTTACCGGGGGCCACCGGGACAGGGCCTACGAGCAGTACTTC
CDR3: CASSLTGGHRDRAYEQYF

J: TRBJ2-7
V: TRBV27
D: TRBD1
size: NA
DNA: TGTGCCAGCAGTACTTCATCCGGACAGGGGGGGCACGAGCAGTACTTC
CDR3: CASSTSSGQGGHEQYF

J: TRBJ2-1
V: TRBV5-8
D: TRBD2
size: NA
DNA: TGTGCCAGCTTTAAGAGGGACTACTTCAATGAGCAGTTCTTC
CDR3: CASFKRDYFNEQFF

J: TRBJ1-6
V: TRBV14
D: NA
size: NA
DNA: TGTGCCAGCAGCCAAGTTGGGACTGCGGACTTTAATTCACCCCTCCACTTT
CDR3: CASSQVGTADFNSPLHF

J: TRBJ1-2
V: TRBV4-1
D: TRBD1
size: NA
DNA: TGCGCCAGCAGCCAACGAGAAGACCTTATTGACAGGGGTAATGGCTACACCTTC
CDR3: CASSQREDLIDRGNGYTF

J: TRBJ2-1
V: TRBV19
D: TRBD2
size: NA
DNA: TGTGCCAGTAGTATGCTAGCGGGGGGGCACAATGAGCAGTTCTTC
CDR3: CASSMLAGGHNEQFF

J: TRBJ2-1
V: TRBV16
D: NA
size: NA
DNA: TGTGCCAGCAGCCAAAGGACGGTTTCAGGGCCTGGCAATGAGCAGTTCTTC
CDR3: CASSQRTVSGPGNEQFF

J: TRBJ1-1
V: TRBV6-6
D: NA
size: NA
DNA: TGTGCCAGCAGTTATTGGACAGCCAACACTGAAGCTTTCTTT
CDR3: CASSYWTANTEAFF

J: TRBJ1-1
V: TRBV11-2
D: NA
size: NA
DNA: TGTGCCAGCAGCTTAGTCCCAGACAGAAACACTGAAGCTTTCTTT
CDR3: CASSLVPDRNTEAFF

J: TRBJ1-2
V: TRBV14
D: TRBD1
size: NA
DNA: TGTGCCAGCAGCCATCTCAGGACAGGCCGGAAAGGCTACACCTTC
CDR3: CASSHLRTGRKGYTF

J: TRBJ2-1
V: TRBV6-5
D: NA
size: NA
DNA: TGTGCCAGCAGTTACGCGGGACTCAACTACAATGAGCAGTTCTTC
CDR3: CASSYAGLNYNEQFF

J: TRBJ2-1
V: TRBV5-1
D: NA
size: NA
DNA: TGCGCCAGCAGCTCCCGACCGACTGCCCCGGGGAGGAATGAGCAGTTCTTC
CDR3: CASSSRPTAPGRNEQFF

J: TRBJ2-7
V: TRBV7-9
D: TRBD1
size: NA
DNA: TGTGCCAGCAGCTTAGTCCCCGACAGGGAAGGCGAGCAGTACTTC
CDR3: CASSLVPDREGEQYF

J: TRBJ2-5
V: TRBV6-5
D: NA
size: few
DNA: TGTGCCAGCAGTTACGGGCAGAAGGACCAAGAGACCCAGTACTTC
CDR3: CASSYGQKDQETQYF

J: TRBJ1-3
V: TRBV6-1
D: NA
size: NA
DNA: TGTGCCAGCATCCAGGGGTGGGGGAACACCATATATTTT
CDR3: CASIQGWGNTIYF

J: TRBJ1-2
V: TRBV30
D: NA
size: NA
DNA: TGTGCCTGGCGCTTAACGGGACTGATCTATGGCTACACCTTC
CDR3: CAWRLTGLIYGYTF

J: TRBJ1-1
V: TRBV10-1
D: TRBD1
size: NA
DNA: TGCGCCAGCAGTGACGGGGACAGGGTAGCTTTCTTT
CDR3: CASSDGDRVAFF

J: TRBJ2-2
V: TRBV14
D: TRBD2
size: NA
DNA: TGTGCCAGCAGCCAAGAGACTTCAAGCCGTCGGGGGGACACCGGGGAGCTGTTTTTT
CDR3: CASSQETSSRRGDTGELFF

J: TRBJ2-7
V: TRBV14
D: TRBD1
size: NA
DNA: TGTGCCAGCAGCCCGGACAGGGGGGGTGGCAAGCAGTACTTC
CDR3: CASSPDRGGGKQYF

J: TRBJ1-2
V: TRBV2
D: NA
size: NA
DNA: TGTGCCAGCAGCCCCCAGGGCGTGTATGGCTACACCTTC
CDR3: CASSPQGVYGYTF

J: TRBJ2-7
V: TRBV5-1
D: TRBD1
size: NA
DNA: TGCGCCAGCAAGGATTGGACAGGGCCATCCTACGAGCAGTACTTC
CDR3: CASKDWTGPSYEQYF

J: TRBJ2-1
V: TRBV5-1
D: TRBD1
size: NA
DNA: TGCGCCAGCAGCTTGGTCCGACAGGGTCTCGATGAGCAGTTCTTC
CDR3: CASSLVRQGLDEQFF

J: TRBJ2-2
V: TRBV30
D: NA
size: NA
DNA: TGTGCCTGGGAGGACACCGGGGAGCTGTTTTTT
CDR3: CAWEDTGELFF

J: TRBJ1-1
V: TRBV28
D: NA
size: NA
DNA: TGTGCCAGCAGTTTGCCCCAGGGCGCCGAAGCTTTCTTT
CDR3: CASSLPQGAEAFF

J: TRBJ1-6
V: TRBV19
D: NA
size: NA
DNA: TGTGCCAGTAGTATAGGAGGCCATAATTCACCCCTCCACTTT
CDR3: CASSIGGHNSPLHF

J: TRBJ1-5
V: TRBV7-9
D: NA
size: NA
DNA: TGTGCCAGCAGCCCCCCAGGGGCTCAGCCCCAGCATTTT
CDR3: CASSPPGAQPQHF

J: TRBJ2-7
V: TRBV7-2
D: NA
size: once
DNA: TGTGCCAGCAGCTTAGTTCTTTGCGACAAGGAGGCTTCCTACGAGCAGTACTTC
CDR3: CASSLVLCDKEASYEQYF

J: TRBJ1-5
V: TRBV7-9
D: NA
size: NA
DNA: TGTGCCAGCAGCCCGGGTTCGTCGCATCAGCCCCAGCATTTT
CDR3: CASSPGSSHQPQHF

J: TRBJ2-7
V: TRBV27
D: TRBD1
size: NA
DNA: TGTGCCAGCAGTCCCCTATTGAGACAGGGGGCGCTACACGAGCAGTACTTC
CDR3: CASSPLLRQGALHEQYF

J: TRBJ2-3
V: TRBV6-6
D: NA
size: NA
DNA: TGTGCCAGCAGTTACTCGAGAGTTGGTCGCACAGATACGCAGTATTTT
CDR3: CASSYSRVGRTDTQYF

J: TRBJ2-3
V: TRBV4-1
D: TRBD2
size: NA
DNA: TGCGCCAGCAGCCAAGGAGGAGGGCTAGCGGGGACACAACTTAGCACAGATACGCAGTATTTT
CDR3: CASSQGGGLAGTQLSTDTQYF

J: TRBJ1-2
V: TRBV7-8
D: NA
size: NA
DNA: TGTGCCAGCAGCTCCTTCGGACAGTTTTTAGCTAACTATGGCTACACCTTC
CDR3: CASSSFGQFLANYGYTF

J: TRBJ2-7
V: TRBV7-3
D: TRBD2
size: NA
DNA: TGTGCCAGCAGCCTATCTCGGGGGGAAGAAGCTGAGCAGTACTTC
CDR3: CASSLSRGEEAEQYF

J: TRBJ1-2
V: TRBV28
D: NA
size: NA
DNA: TGTGCCAGCAGACGGTATGGCTACACCTTC
CDR3: CASRRYGYTF

J: TRBJ2-6
V: TRBV7-6
D: TRBD1
size: once
DNA: TGTGCCAGCACTCAACAGGGGGCCCTCAACTCTGGGGCCAACGTCCTGACTTTC
CDR3: CASTQQGALNSGANVLTF